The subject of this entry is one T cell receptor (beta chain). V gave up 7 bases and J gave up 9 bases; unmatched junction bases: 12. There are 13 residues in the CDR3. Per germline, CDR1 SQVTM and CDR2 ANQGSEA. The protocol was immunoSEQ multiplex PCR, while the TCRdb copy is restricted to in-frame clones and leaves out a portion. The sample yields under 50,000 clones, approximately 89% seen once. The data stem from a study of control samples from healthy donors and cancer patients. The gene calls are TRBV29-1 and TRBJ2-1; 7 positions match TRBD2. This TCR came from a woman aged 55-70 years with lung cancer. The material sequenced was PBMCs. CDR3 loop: CSAGLVSVIEQFF. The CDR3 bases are TGCAGCGCCGGACTAGTGAGTGTTATTGAGCAGTTCTTC.